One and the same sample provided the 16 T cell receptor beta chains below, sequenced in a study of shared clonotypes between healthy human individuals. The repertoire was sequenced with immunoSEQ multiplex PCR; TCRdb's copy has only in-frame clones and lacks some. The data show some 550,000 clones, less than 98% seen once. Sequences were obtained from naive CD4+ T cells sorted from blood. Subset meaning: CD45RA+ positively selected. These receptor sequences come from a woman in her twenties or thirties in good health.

CDR3 nucleotide sequence: TGCGCCAGCAGTCAATACGGGACTAGCCGGTACGAGCAGTACTTC. Residues: CASSQYGTSRYEQYF. V usage is TRBV23-1 and J usage is TRBJ2-7; 9 positions agree with TRBD2. TRBV23-1 is designated an ORF whose function remains uncertain. The V gene end was trimmed by 1 base and the J gene end by 4 bases; junction bases not matched to a gene: 5. This CDR3 has 15 amino acids.

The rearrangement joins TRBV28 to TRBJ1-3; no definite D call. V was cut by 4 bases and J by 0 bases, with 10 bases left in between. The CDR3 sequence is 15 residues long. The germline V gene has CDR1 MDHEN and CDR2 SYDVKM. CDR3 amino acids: CASSSIPSSGNTIYF. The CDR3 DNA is TGTGCCAGCAGTTCCATTCCGAGCTCTGGAAACACCATATATTTT.

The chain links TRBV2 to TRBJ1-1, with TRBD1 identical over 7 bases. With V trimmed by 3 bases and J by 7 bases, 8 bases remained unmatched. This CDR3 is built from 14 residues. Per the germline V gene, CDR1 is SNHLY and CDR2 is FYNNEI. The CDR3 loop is CASSDIGTDGEAFF. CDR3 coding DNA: TGTGCCAGCAGTGACATCGGGACAGACGGTGAAGCTTTCTTT.

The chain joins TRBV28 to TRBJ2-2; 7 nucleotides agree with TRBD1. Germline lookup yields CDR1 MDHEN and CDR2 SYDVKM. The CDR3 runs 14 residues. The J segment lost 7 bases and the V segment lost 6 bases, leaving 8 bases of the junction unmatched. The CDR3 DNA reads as TGTGCCAGCAGAGAGGGACAGAGTGTCGGGGAGCTGTTTTTT. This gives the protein CASREGQSVGELFF. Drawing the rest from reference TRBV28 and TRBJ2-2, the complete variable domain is DVKVTQSSRYLVKRTGEKVFLECVQDMDHENMFWYRQDPGLGLRLIYFSYDVKMKEKGDIPEGYSVSREKKERFSLILESASTNQTSMYLCASREGQSVGELFFGEGSRLTVL.

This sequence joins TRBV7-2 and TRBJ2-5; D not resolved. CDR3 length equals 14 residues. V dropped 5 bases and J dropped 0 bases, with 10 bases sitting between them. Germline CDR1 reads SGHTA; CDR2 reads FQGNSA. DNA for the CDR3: TGTGCCAGCAGCCCCGGGCATTACCAAGAGACCCAGTACTTC. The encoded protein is CASSPGHYQETQYF.

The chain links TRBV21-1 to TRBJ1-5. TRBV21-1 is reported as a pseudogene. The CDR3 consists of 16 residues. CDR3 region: CASSKKPGRSNQPQHF. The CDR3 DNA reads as TGTGCCAGCAGCAAGAAGCCGGGGCGAAGCAATCAGCCCCAGCATTTT.

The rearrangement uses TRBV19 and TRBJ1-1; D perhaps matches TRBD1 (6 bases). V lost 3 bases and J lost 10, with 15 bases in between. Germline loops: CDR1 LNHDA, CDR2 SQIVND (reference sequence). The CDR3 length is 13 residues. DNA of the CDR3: TGTGCCAGTAGTATGCAGGGGAGAAATGGAGCTTTCTTT. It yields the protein CASSMQGRNGAFF.

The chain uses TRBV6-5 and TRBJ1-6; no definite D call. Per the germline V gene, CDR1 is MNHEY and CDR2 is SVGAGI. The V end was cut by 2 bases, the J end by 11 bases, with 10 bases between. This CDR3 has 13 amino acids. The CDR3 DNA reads TGTGCCAGCAGTTACGCCCATCAGGCACCCCTCCACTTT. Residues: CASSYAHQAPLHF.

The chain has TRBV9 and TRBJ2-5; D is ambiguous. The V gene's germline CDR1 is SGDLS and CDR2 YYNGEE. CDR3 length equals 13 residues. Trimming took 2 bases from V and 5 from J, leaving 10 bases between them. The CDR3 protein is CASSVGNLETQYF. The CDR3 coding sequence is TGTGCCAGCAGCGTGGGAAACCTGGAGACCCAGTACTTC.

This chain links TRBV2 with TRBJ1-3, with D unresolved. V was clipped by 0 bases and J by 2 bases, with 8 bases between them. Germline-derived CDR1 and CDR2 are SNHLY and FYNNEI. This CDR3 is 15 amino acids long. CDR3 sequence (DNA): TGTGCCAGCAGTGAAGCGCCCCCTCCTGGAAACACCATATATTTT. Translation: CASSEAPPPGNTIYF.

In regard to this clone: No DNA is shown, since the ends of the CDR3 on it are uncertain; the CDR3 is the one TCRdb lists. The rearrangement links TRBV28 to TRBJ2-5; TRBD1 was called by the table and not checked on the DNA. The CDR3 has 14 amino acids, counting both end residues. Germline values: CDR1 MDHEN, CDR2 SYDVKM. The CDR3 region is CASSSSDRVYEQYF.

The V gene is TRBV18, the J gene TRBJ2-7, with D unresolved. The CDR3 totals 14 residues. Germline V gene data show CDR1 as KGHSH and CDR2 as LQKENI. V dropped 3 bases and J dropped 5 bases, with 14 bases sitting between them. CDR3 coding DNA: TGTGCCAGCTCACCTTACGCAGCAGGCGACGAGCAGTACTTC. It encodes CASSPYAAGDEQYF.

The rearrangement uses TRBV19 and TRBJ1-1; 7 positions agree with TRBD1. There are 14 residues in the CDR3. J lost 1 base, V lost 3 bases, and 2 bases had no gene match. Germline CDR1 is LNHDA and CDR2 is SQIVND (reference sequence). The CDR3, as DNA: TGTGCCAGTAGTATCGACAGGGCGAACACTGAAGCTTTCTTT. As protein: CASSIDRANTEAFF.

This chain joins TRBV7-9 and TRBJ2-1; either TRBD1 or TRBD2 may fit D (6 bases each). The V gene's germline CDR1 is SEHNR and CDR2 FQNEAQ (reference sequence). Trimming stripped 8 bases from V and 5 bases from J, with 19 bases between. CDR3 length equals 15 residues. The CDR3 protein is CASDLGGLRDNEQFF. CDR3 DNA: TGTGCCAGCGACCTCGGGGGCCTACGCGACAATGAGCAGTTCTTC.

In DNA form, the CDR3 reads TGCAGCGCGAAGGGGCTAGCGGACACCGGGGAGCTGTTTTTT. Amino acid sequence: CSAKGLADTGELFF. The V call is TRBV29-1, the J call TRBJ2-2, with 7 bases fitting TRBD2. V was pared by 7 bases and J by 3 bases, with 8 bases of the junction left unmatched. The CDR3 runs to 14 residues. CDR1 is SQVTM, CDR2 ANQGSEA, per germline.

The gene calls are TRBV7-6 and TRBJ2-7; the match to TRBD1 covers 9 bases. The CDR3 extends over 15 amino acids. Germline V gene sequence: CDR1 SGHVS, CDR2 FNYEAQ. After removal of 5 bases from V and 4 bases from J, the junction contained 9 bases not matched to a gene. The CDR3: CASSPGGQGFYEQYF. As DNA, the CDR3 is TGTGCCAGCAGCCCAGGGGGACAGGGTTTTTACGAGCAGTACTTC.